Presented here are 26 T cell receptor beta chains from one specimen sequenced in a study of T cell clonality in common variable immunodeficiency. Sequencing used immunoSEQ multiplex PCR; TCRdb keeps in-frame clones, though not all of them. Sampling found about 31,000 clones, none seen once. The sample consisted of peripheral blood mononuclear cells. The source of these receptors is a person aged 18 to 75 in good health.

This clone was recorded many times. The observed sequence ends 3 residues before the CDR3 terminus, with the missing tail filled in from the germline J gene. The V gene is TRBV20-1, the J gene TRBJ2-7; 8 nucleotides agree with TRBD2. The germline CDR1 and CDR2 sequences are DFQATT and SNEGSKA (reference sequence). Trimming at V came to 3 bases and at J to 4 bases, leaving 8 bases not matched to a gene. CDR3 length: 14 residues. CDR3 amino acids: CSASSGTRGYEQYF. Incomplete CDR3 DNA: TGCAGTGCTAGCTCCGGGACTAGAGGTTACGAG.

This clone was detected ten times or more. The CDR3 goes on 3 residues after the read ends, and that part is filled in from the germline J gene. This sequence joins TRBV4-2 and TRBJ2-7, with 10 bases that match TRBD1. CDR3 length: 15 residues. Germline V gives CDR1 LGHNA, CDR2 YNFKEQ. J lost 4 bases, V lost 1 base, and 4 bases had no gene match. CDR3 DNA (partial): TGTGCCAGCAGCCAAGCCCCGGGACAGGGGTACGAG. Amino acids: CASSQAPGQGYE. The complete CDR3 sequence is CASSQAPGQGYEQYF.

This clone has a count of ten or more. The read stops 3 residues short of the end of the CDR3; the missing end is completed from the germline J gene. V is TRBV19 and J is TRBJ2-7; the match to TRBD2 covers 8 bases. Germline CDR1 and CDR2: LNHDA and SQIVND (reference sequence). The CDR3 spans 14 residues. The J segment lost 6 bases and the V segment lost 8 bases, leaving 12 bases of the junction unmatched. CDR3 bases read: TGTGCCAGTTCCCTCAGCGGGGGTTCTCTCGAG. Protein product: CASSLSGGSLE. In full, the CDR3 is CASSLSGGSLEQYF.

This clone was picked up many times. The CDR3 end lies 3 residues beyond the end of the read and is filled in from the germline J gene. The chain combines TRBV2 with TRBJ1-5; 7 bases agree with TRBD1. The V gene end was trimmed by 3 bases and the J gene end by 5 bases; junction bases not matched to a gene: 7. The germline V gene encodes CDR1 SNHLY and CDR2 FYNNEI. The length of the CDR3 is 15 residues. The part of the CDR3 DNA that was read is TGTGCCAGCAGTGAGTCCAGGGGGTCCCATCAGCCC. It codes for CASSESRGSHQP. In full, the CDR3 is CASSESRGSHQPQHF.

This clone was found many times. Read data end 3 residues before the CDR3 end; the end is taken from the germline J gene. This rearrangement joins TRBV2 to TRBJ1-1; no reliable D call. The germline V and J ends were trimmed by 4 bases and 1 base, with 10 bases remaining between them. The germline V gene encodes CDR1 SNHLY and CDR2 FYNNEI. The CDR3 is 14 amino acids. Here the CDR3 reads CASSASYTNTEAFF. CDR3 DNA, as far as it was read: TGTGCCAGCAGTGCCTCTTACACGAACACTGAA.

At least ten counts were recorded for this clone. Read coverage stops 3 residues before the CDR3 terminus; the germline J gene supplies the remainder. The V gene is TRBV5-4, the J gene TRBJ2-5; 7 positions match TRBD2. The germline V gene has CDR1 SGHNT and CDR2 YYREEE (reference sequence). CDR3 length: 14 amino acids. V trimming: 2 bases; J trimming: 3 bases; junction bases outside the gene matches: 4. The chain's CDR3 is CASSFGGDEETQYF. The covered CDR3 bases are TGTGCCAGCAGCTTTGGGGGGGACGAAGAGACC.

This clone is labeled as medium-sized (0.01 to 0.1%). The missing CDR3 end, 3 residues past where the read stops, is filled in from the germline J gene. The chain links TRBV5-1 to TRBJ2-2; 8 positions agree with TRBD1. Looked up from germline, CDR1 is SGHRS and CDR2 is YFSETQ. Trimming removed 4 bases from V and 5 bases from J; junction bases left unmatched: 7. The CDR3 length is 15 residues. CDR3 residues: CASSGTTGVTGELFF. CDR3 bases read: TGCGCCAGCAGCGGGACGACAGGGGTGACCGGGGAG.

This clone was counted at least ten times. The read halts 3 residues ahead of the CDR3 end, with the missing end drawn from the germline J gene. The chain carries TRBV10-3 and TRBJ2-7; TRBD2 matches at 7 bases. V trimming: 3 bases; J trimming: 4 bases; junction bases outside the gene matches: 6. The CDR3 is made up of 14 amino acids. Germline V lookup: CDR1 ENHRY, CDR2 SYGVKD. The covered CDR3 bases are TGTGCCATCAGTGACCAAGCGGGACCGTACGAG. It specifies CAISDQAGPYE. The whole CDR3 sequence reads CAISDQAGPYEQYF.

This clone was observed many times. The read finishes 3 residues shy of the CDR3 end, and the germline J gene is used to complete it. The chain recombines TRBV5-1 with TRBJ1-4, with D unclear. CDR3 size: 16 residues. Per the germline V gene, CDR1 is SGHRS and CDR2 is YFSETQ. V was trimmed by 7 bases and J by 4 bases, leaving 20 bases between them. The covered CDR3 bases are TGCGCCAGCGCAGGAGGAGTCCCCGGTGGTAATGAAAAA. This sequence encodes CASAGGVPGGNEK. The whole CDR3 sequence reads CASAGGVPGGNEKLFF.

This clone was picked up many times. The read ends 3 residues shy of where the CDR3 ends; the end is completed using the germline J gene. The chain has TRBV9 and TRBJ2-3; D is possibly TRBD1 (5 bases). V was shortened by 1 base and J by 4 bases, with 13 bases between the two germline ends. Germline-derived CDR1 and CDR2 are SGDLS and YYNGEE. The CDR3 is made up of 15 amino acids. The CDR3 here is CASSVPSGWADTQYF. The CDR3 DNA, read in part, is TGTGCCAGCAGCGTACCTTCAGGGTGGGCAGATACG.

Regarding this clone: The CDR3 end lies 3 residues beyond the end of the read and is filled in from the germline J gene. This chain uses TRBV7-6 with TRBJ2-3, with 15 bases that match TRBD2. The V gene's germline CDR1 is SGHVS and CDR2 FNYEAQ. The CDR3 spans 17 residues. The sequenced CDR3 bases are TGTGCCAGCAGCCCGGGACTAGCGGGGGGAATGGGGGAGACG. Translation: CASSPGLAGGMGET. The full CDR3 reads CASSPGLAGGMGETQYF.

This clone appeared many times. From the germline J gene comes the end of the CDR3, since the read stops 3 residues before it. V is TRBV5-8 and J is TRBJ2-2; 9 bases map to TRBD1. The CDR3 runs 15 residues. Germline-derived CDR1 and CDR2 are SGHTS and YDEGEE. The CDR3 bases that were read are TGTGCCAGCAGCCCCAACAGGGGGCGCGTTGAAAAG. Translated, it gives CASSPNRGRVEK. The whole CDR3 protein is CASSPNRGRVEKLFF.

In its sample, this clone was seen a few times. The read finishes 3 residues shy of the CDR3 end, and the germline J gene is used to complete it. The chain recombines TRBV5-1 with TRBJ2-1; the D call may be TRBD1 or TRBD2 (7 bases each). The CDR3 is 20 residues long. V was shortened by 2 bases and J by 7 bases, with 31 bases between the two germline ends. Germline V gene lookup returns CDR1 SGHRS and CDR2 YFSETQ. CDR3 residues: CASSFERDSLRRGSWNEQFF. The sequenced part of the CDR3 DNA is TGCGCCAGCAGCTTTGAGAGGGACAGCCTCCGACGCGGGAGTTGGAATGAG.

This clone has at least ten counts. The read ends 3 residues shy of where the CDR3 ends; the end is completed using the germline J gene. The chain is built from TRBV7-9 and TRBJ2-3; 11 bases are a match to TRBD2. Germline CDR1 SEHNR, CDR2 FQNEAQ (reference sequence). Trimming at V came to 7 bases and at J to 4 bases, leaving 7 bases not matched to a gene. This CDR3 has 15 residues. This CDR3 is CASTSLAGASDTQYF. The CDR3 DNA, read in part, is TGTGCCAGCACCTCACTAGCGGGAGCTTCAGATACG.

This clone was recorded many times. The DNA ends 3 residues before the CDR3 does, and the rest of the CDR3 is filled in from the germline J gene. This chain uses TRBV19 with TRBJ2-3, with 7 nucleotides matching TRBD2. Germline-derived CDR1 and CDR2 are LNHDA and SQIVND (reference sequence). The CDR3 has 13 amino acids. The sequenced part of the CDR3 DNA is TGTGCCAGTAGTATAGAAGGGCGGGAGACG. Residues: CASSIEGRET. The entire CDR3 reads CASSIEGRETQYF.

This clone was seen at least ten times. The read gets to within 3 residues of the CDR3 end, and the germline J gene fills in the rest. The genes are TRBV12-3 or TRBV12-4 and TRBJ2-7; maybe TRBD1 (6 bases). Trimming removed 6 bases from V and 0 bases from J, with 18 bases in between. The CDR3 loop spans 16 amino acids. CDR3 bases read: TGTGCCAGCAGGCAGACCGGGACACATAGCTCCTACGAG. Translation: CASRQTGTHSSYE. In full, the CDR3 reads CASRQTGTHSSYEQYF.

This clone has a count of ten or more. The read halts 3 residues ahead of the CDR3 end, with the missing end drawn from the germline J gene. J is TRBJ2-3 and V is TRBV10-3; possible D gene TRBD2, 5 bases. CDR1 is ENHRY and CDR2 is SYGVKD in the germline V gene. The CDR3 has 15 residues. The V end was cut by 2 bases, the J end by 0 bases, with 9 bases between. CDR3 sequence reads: CAISEDYSSTDTQYF. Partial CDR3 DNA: TGTGCCATCAGTGAGGACTACTCTAGCACAGATACG.

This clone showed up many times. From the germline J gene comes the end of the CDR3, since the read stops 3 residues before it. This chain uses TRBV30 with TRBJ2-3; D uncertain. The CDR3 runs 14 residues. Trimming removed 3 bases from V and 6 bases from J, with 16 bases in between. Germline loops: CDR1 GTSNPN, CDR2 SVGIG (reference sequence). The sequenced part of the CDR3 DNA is TGTGCCTGGAGGTGGGCGTCCGCGAGGGATACG. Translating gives CAWRWASARDT. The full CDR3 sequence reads CAWRWASARDTQYF.

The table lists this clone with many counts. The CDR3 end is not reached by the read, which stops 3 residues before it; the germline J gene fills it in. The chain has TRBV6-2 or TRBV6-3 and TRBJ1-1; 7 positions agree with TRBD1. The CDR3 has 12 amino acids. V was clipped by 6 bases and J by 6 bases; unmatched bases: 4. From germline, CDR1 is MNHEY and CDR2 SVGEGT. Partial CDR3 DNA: TGTGCCAGCAGACAGGGGAGGCCTGAA. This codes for CASRQGRPE. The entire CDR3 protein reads CASRQGRPEAFF.

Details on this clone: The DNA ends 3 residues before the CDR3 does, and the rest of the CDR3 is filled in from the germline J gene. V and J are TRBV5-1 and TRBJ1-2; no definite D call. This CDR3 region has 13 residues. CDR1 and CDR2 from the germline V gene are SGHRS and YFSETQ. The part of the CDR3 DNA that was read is TGCGCCAGCAGCTTGGAGGGCACAGATACC. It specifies CASSLEGTDT. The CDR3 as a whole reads CASSLEGTDTYTF.

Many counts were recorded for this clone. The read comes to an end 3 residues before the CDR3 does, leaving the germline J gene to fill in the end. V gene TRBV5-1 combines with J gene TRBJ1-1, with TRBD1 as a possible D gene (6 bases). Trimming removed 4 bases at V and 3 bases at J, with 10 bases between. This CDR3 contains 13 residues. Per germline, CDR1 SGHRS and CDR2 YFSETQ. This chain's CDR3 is CASSRTVDTEAFF. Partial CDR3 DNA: TGCGCCAGCAGCCGGACAGTGGACACTGAA.

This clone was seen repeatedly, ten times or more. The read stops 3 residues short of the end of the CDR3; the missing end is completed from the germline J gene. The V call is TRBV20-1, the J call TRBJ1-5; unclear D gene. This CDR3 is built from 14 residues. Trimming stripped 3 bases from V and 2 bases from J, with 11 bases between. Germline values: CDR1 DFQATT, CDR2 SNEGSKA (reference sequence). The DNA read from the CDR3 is TGCAGTGCTAGTCTATCCCGGGGCAATCAGCCC. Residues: CSASLSRGNQP. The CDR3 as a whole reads CSASLSRGNQPQHF.

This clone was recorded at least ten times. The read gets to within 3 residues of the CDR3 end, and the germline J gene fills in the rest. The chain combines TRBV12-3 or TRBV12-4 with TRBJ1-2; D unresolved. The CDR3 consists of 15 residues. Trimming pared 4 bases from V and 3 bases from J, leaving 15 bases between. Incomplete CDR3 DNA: TGTGCCAGCAGTTACAGTCAAGTGTCCTACTATGGC. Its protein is CASSYSQVSYYG. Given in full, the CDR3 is CASSYSQVSYYGYTF.

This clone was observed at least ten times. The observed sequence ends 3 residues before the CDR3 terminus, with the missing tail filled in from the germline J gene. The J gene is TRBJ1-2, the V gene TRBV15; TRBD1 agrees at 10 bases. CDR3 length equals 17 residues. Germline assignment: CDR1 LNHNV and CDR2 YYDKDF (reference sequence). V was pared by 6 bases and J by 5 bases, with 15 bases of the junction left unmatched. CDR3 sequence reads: CATRKSGTGDYLYGYTF. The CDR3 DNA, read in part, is TGTGCCACCAGAAAATCCGGGACAGGGGACTATCTTTATGGC.

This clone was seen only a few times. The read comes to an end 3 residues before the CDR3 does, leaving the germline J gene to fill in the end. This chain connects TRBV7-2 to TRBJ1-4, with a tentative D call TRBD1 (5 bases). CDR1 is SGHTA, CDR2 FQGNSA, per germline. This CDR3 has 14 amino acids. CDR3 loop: CASSLGLGGSPLFF. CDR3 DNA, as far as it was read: TGTGCCAGCAGCCTGGGACTGGGAGGTTCACCA.

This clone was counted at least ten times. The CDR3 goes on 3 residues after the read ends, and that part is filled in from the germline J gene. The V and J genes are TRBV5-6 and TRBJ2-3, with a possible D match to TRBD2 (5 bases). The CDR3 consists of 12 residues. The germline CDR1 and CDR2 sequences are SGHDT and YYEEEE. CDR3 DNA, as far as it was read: TGTGCCAGCAGCTTGATCGGGGAGACG. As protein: CASSLIGET. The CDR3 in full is CASSLIGETQYF. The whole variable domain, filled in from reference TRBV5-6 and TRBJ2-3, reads DAGVTQSPTHLIKTRGQQVTLRCSPKSGHDTVSWYQQALGQGPQFIFQYYEEEERQRGNFPDRFSGHQFPNYSSELNVNALLLGDSALYLCASSLIGETQYFGPGTRLTVL.